This T cell receptor beta chain was sequenced for a study of technical replicates of blood from a handful of donors. CDR1 SGHRS and CDR2 YFSETQ come from the germline V gene. V trimming: 4 bases; J trimming: 5 bases; junction bases outside the gene matches: 15. The CDR3 is 18 residues long. TCRdb keeps only in-frame clones here, not all; method: immunoSEQ multiplex PCR. The sample includes 45,000 to 55,000 clones, 85% to 95% of them seen just once. This sequence joins TRBV5-1 and TRBJ2-2, with 9 bases fitting TRBD1. This sequence originates from a human donor in good health. The material sequenced was T cells isolated from PBMCs. The CDR3 coding sequence is TGCGCCAGCAGCGACGATAGTAGGGACAGGGCCACAACCGGGGAGCTGTTTTTT. Translation: CASSDDSRDRATTGELFF.